This T cell receptor (beta chain) was sequenced during a study of cytomegalovirus exposure and HLA in healthy donors. Findings and caveats of the study: TCR beta chains numbering some 160 were designated cytomegalovirus-associated.

Primers: 60 Vbeta forward and 13 Jbeta reverse. The assay was immunoSEQ multiplex PCR, and TCRdb's table has in-frame clones only and misses some. The sample has approximately 120,000 clones; approximately 80% are singletons. Comments on this clone: Its target is unknown.

CDR3 length: 15 residues. CDR1 and CDR2 from the germline V gene are MNHNS and SASEGT. V gave up 8 bases and J gave up 1 base, with 15 bases separating them. This chain uses TRBV6-1 with TRBJ1-3; D remains unclear. What was sequenced was PBMCs. This TCR derives from a female donor in good health and CMV-seronegative. The CDR3 is CASFWGEESGNTIYF. The CDR3 DNA follows: TGTGCCAGCTTTTGGGGAGAGGAATCTGGAAACACCATATATTTT.